This TCR beta chain is drawn from a study of spatial heterogeneity in lung cancer. MiXCR, applied by TCRdb to the 5' RACE reads, yields one record per CDR3 protein. The data show approximately 14,000 distinct CDR3 sequences, 10% to 14% seen once. The time point was: sample taken at primary tumor resection. Unsorted samples of tumor, nontumor lung or frozen PBMC had their whole RNA sequenced. This CDR3 has 15 residues. Per the germline V gene, CDR1 is MNHEY and CDR2 is SVGEGT. The ends lost 4 bases at V and 4 bases at J; junction bases unmatched: 5. The sequencing used PBMCs, collected at surgery. The V call is TRBV6-2 or TRBV6-3, the J call TRBJ1-2; TRBD1 aligns across 11 bases. This TCR was sampled from a female donor with early-stage non-small cell lung cancer. CDR3 coding DNA: TGTGCCAGCAGTTGCCGAGGACAGGGGGCCTATGGCTACACCTTC. Translating gives CASSCRGQGAYGYTF.